These 9 T cell receptor beta chains share one sample of origin, sequenced in a study of beta chain features in type 1 diabetes. As every portion of the isolated RNA was reverse transcribed, the sequencing read expressed TCRB transcripts. Sequenced by immunoSEQ multiplex PCR; TCRdb stores in-frame clones only, minus some. This table has around 340,000 clones, roughly a fifth appearing once. Sequencing was performed on naive CD4+ T cells from blood. The receptors were gathered from a woman aged 18-35 years in good health.

This clone turned up a few times. The gene calls are TRBV7-2 and TRBJ1-1; tentatively, D is TRBD1 (6 bases). Germline V lookup: CDR1 SGHTA, CDR2 FQGNSA. Between the trimmed V and J ends, which lost 10 bases and 4 bases, there was a span of 16 bases. The CDR3 loop spans 13 amino acids. In nucleotides, the CDR3 is TGTGCCACCGCCGCCAACAGGGCCACTGAAGCTTTCTTT. This gives the protein CATAANRATEAFF. Full variable domain (outside the CDR3, taken from reference TRBV7-2 and TRBJ1-1): GAGVSQSPSNKVTEKGKDVELRCDPISGHTALYWYRQSLGQGLEFLIYFQGNSAPDKSGLPSDRFSAERTGGSVSTLTIQRTQQEDSAVYLCATAANRATEAFFGQGTRLTVV.

This sequence joins TRBV5-1 and TRBJ2-5; a possible D gene is TRBD2 (5 bases). Germline CDR1 reads SGHRS; CDR2 reads YFSETQ. Trimming took 0 bases from V and 1 from J, leaving 10 bases between them. This CDR3 has 15 amino acids. The chain's CDR3 is CASSLAGNPQETQYF. CDR3 in DNA: TGCGCCAGCAGCTTGGCGGGGAATCCCCAAGAGACCCAGTACTTC.

The genes are TRBV18 and TRBJ2-3, with D maybe TRBD1 (5 bases). The V gene lost 6 bases and the J gene lost 0 bases, with 13 bases spanning the gap. This CDR3 region has 15 residues. CDR1 and CDR2 from the germline V gene are KGHSH and LQKENI. Written as DNA, the CDR3 is TGTGCCAGCTCCCAAGGACAAACTAGCACAGATACGCAGTATTTT. This translates into CASSQGQTSTDTQYF. Together with reference TRBV18 and TRBJ2-3, the CDR3 gives the full variable domain: NAGVMQNPRHLVRRRGQEARLRCSPMKGHSHVYWYRQLPEEGLKFMVYLQKENIIDESGMPKERFSAEFPKEGPSILRIQQVVRGDSAAYFCASSQGQTSTDTQYFGPGTRLTVL.

This chain connects TRBV19 to TRBJ1-1, with unresolved D. Trimming shortened V by 5 bases and J by 3 bases, and 10 bases separated the two germline ends. This CDR3 is built from 13 residues. Germline V gene lookup returns CDR1 LNHDA and CDR2 SQIVND (reference sequence). The CDR3 DNA reads TGTGCCAGTAGTCCCTCTCTAGACACTGAAGCTTTCTTT. It translates to CASSPSLDTEAFF.

This clone was seen a handful of times. This sequence joins TRBV4-1 and TRBJ2-1; 8 bases align to TRBD2. The CDR3 has 19 amino acids. J lost 6 bases, V lost 0 bases, and 16 bases had no gene match. Per the germline V gene, CDR1 is MGHRA and CDR2 is YSYEKL. The DNA of the CDR3 is TGCGCCAGCAGCCAAGACCCCGCTAGGGCGGGGGGCGTCGTCAATGAGCAGTTCTTC. This encodes CASSQDPARAGGVVNEQFF.

This chain links TRBV7-9 with TRBJ2-1; TRBD2 matches 8 bases. Germline V gene sequence: CDR1 SEHNR, CDR2 FQNEAQ (reference sequence). The CDR3 sequence is 15 residues long. With 1 base clipped from V and 6 bases from J, the junction kept 5 bases outside the gene matches. DNA of the CDR3: TGTGCCAGCAGCTTAGGAACTAGCGGCGTCAATGAGCAGTTCTTC. Translated: CASSLGTSGVNEQFF.

The rearrangement joins TRBV19 to TRBJ2-6; D gene ambiguous. Trimming removed 3 bases from V and 0 bases from J, with 9 bases in between. Per the germline V gene, CDR1 is LNHDA and CDR2 is SQIVND (reference sequence). The CDR3 runs to 16 residues. The CDR3 DNA sequence: TGTGCCAGTAGTATTGGCACCCGCTCTGGGGCCAACGTCCTGACTTTC. Protein sequence: CASSIGTRSGANVLTF.

This clone turned up a few times. The chain is built from TRBV18 and TRBJ2-1, with 7 bases fitting TRBD1. The junction had 4 bases not matched to a gene; V was cut back by 4 bases and J by 1 base. This CDR3 region has 15 residues. Germline V gives CDR1 KGHSH, CDR2 LQKENI. This CDR3 reads CASSLSTGSYNEQFF. The CDR3 region has the DNA TGTGCCAGCTCACTTTCGACAGGGTCCTACAATGAGCAGTTCTTC.

This clone has just one count. The chain recombines TRBV7-8 with TRBJ2-5, with D hard to call. The CDR3 covers 13 residues. V gave up 7 bases and J gave up 2 bases, with 11 bases separating them. CDR1 is SGHVS, CDR2 FQNEAQ, per germline. CDR3 in amino acids: CASTLRQQETQYF. The CDR3 DNA sequence: TGTGCCAGCACCCTGAGGCAGCAAGAGACCCAGTACTTC.